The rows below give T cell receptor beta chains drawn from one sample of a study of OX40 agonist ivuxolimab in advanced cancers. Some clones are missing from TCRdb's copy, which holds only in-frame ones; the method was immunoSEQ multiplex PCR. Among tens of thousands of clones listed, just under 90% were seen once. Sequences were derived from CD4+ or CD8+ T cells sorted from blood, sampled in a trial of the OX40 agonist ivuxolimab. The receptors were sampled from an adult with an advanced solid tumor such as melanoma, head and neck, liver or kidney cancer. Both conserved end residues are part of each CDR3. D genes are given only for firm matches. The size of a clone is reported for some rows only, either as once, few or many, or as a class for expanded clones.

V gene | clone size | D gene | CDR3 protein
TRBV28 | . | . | CASSGAGAVQYF
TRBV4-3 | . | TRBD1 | CASSQDWTGKVDYGYTF
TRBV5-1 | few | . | CASSDREVGELFF
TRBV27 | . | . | CASSPSAGASTWETQYF
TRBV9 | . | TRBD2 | CASSVGLSGSGQETQYF
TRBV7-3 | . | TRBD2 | CASSPGLAGKDTQYF
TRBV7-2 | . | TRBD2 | CASSPTSGSYNEQFF
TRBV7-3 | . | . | CASSPPGADTQYF
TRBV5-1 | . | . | CASRPLGGRTDTQYF
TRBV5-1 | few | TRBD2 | CASSREGYNEQFF
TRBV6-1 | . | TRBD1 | CASTGGQGISYEQYF
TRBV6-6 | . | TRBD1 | CASSSQGNQAFF
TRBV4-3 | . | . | CASSQDLGLNSEQYF
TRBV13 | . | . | CASSLRRYNEQFF
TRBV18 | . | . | CASSSYLAASTDTQYF
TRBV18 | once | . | CASSPHAETYEQYF
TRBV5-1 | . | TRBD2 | CASSGGWTSGTGELFF
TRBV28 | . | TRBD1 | CASSSTGGSAEAFF
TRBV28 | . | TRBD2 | CASVSSGSVDEQFF
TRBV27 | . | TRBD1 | CASSPGTGGAGTEAFF
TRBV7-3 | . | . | CASSLVGGAGNTIYF
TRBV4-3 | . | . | CASSPYGSARQQFF
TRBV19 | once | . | CASNMGRVTRNEQFF
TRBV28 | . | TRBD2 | CAGRTSGRETQYF
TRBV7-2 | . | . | CASSGSWSAEAFF
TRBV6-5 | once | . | CASIPGGGTEAFF
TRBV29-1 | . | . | CSVRQTKESPLHF
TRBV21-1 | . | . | CASSKGGETQYF
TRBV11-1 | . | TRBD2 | CASSPGLAGSSYNEQFF
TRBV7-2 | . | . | CASRPSGAYEQYF
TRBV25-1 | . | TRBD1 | CASSEYRGLGDEQFF
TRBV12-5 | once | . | CASGLVGAQAFF
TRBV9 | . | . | CASSPRSGSYNEQFF
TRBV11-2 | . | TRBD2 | CASVSGSFTDTQYF
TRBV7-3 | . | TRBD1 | CASSLFGTVQETQYF
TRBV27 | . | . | CASSLGQLARSSYNEQFF
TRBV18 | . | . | CASSPRTDTQYF
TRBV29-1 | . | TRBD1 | CSVDWTGTDTQYF
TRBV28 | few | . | CASTLPSRGALRDGYTF
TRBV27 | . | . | CASSVQGGFREAFF
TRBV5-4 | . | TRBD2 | CASSFSGSASTDTQYF
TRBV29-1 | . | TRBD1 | CSARTGANTEAFF
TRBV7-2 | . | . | CASSLEGVRNSNQPQHF
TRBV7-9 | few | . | CASSYPNEKLFF
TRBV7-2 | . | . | CASSLSAGGGVLTDTQYF
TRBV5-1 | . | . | CASSLQGNEQYF
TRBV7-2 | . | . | CASSQGHNGEKLFF
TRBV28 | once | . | CASSPGHSYEQYF
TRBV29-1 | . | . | CSVESPSGSYNEQFF
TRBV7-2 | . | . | CASSLREINQPQHF
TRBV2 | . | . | CASSVVGYEQYF
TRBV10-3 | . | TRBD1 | CAISGQGQGFYGYTF
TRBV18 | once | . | CASSAMNTEAFF
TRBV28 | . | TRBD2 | CASSRTSGRGQETQYF
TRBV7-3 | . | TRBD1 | CASSPPGTGTGELFF
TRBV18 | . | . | CASSAGTTEAFF
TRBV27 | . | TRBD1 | CASSLSKVGQGPDTQYF
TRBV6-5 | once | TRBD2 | CASSQTSGSRYEQYF
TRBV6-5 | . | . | CASSYSSPGRGELFF
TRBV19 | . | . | CASTPGYAWNTEAFF